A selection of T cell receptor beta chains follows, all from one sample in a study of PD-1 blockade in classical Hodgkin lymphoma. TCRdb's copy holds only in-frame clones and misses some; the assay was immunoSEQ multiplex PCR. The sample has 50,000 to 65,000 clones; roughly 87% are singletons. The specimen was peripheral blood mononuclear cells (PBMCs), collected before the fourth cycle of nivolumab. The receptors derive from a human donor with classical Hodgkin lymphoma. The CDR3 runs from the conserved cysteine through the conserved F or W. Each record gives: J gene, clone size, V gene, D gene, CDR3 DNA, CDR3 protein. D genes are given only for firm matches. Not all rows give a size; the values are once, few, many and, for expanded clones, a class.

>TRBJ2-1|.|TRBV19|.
TGTGCCAGTACGAGTGGTACCCGCTCCTACAATGAGCAGTTCTTC
CASTSGTRSYNEQFF
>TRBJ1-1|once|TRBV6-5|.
TGTGCCAGCAGTTATTTACAGGGCCAAGCTTTCTTT
CASSYLQGQAFF
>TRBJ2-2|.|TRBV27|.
TGTGCCAGCAGTTATGGGCTAGCCTTTCCGGGGGAGCTGTTTTTT
CASSYGLAFPGELFF
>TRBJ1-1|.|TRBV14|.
TGTGCCAGCAGCCTACAGGAGAACACTGAAGCTTTCTTT
CASSLQENTEAFF
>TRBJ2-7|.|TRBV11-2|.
TGTGCCAGCAGCCCTATCGGGACCTTCTACGAGCAGTACTTC
CASSPIGTFYEQYF
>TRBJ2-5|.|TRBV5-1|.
TGCGCCAGCAGCTTGGTATTGGGAGAGACCCAGTACTTC
CASSLVLGETQYF
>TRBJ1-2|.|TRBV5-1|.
TGCGCCAGCAGCTTCTCAACAGACGACTATGGCTACACCTTC
CASSFSTDDYGYTF
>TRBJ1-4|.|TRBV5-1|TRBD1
TGCGCCAGCAGCAACAGGGGGTGGAATGAAAAACTGTTTTTT
CASSNRGWNEKLFF
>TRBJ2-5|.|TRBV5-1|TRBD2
TGCGCCAGCAGCCCCCAATTAGCGGGGCAAGAGACCCAGTACTTC
CASSPQLAGQETQYF
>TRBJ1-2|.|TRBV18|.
TGTGCCAGCTCACCGGCGGAAACTAACTATGGCTACACCTTC
CASSPAETNYGYTF
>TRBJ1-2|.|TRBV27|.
TGTGCCAGCAGTTTTCGAACTAGAGGCTATGGCTACACCTTC
CASSFRTRGYGYTF
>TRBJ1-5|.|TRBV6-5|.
TGTGCCAGCAGTTGGGGGGCGGAACAGCCCCAGCATTTT
CASSWGAEQPQHF
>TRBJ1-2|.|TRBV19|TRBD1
TGTGCCAGTAGCACCGACAGGGGCCGGTCCTATGGCTACACCTTC
CASSTDRGRSYGYTF
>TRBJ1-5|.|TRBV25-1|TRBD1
TGTGCCAGCAGTCCCTCCTCGACAGGGGGCGGTCAGCCCCAGCATTTT
CASSPSSTGGGQPQHF
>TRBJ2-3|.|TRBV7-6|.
TGTGCCAGCAGCGCTCGACCGTCCAGCGTTAACACAGATACGCAGTATTTT
CASSARPSSVNTDTQYF
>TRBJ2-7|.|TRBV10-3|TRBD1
TGTGCCATCAGTGGTGAGGGACAGGGATGGGGCGAGCAGTACTTC
CAISGEGQGWGEQYF
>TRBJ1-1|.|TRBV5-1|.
TGCGCCAGCAGCGAAACCGGGTCGCCGAACACTGAAGCTTTCTTT
CASSETGSPNTEAFF
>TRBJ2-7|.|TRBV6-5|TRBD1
TGTGCCAGCAGGGTCTACAGGGGTGCCTACGAGCAGTACTTC
CASRVYRGAYEQYF
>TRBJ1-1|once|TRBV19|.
TGTGCCAGCAGAGGGAGGGGGGTCGCTGAAGCTTTCTTT
CASRGRGVAEAFF
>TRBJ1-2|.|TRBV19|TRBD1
TGTGCCAGTAGTGCATCCCACGGGACAGGGGCTAACTATGGCTACACCTTC
CASSASHGTGANYGYTF
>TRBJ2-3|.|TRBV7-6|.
TGTGCCAGCAGCTTATTTGCAGGGGGGCCCACAGATACGCAGTATTTT
CASSLFAGGPTDTQYF
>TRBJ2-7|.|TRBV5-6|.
TGTGCCAGCAGCTTGGCACAGCTCCTCTACGAGCAGTACTTC
CASSLAQLLYEQYF
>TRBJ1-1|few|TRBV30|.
TGTGCCTGGGCTGGGGGGAAGAATGAAGCTTTCTTT
CAWAGGKNEAFF
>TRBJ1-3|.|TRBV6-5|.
TGTGCCAGCAGTACGAGACGCTCTGGAAACACCATATATTTT
CASSTRRSGNTIYF
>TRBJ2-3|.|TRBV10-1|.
TGCGCCAGCAGTGAAGGGAAGGGGGGCCTTGGTGATACGCAGTATTTT
CASSEGKGGLGDTQYF
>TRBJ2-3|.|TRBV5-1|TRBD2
TGCGCCAGCAGCTTGAGCCTAGCGGGGCGCACAGATACGCAGTATTTT
CASSLSLAGRTDTQYF
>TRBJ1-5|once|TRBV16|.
TGTGCCAGCAGCCAATCCAGCCTCAATCAGCCCCAGCATTTT
CASSQSSLNQPQHF
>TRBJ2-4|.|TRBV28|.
TGTGCCAGCACCTCAGCCAAAAACATTCAGTACTTC
CASTSAKNIQYF
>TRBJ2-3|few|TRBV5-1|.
TGCGCCAGCAGCCGGGACGGACAGCTAAGCACAGATACGCAGTATTTT
CASSRDGQLSTDTQYF
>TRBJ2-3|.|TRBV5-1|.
TGCGCCAGCAGCTTGGGTGTGGAAGGGACATTGCAGTATTTT
CASSLGVEGTLQYF
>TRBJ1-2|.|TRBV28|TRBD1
TGTGCCAGCAGTCCGACAGGGACCGGGGGGGGCTACACCTTC
CASSPTGTGGGYTF
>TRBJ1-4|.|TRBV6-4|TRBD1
TGTGCCAGCAGTGAGGGGACAGGGGGAAAACTGTTTTTT
CASSEGTGGKLFF
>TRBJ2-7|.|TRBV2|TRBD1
TGTGCCAGCACCGGACAGGGGACCTCCTACGAGCAGTACTTC
CASTGQGTSYEQYF
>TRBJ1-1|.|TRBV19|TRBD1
TGTGCCAGTAGTATAGGGACAGGGGCTGAAGCTTTCTTT
CASSIGTGAEAFF
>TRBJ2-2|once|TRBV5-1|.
TGCGCCAGCAGCTTAAACGCGAACACCGGGGAGCTGTTTTTT
CASSLNANTGELFF
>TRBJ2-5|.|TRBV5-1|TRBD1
TGCGCCAGCAGCTATGACAGGGGTGGAGAGACCCAGTACTTC
CASSYDRGGETQYF
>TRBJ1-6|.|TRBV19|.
TGTGCCAGTAACGGCTCCTATAATTCACCCCTCCACTTT
CASNGSYNSPLHF
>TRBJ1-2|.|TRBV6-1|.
TGTGCCAGCAGTGGACCACCTCCTTATGGCTACACCTTC
CASSGPPPYGYTF
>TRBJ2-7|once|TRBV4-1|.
TGCGCCAGCAGCCAAGGGAGCTCCTACGAGCAGTACTTC
CASSQGSSYEQYF
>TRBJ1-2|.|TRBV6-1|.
TGTGCCAGCAGTGATCTCGGGGAGGTCTACACCTTC
CASSDLGEVYTF
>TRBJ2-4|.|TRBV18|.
TGTGCCAGCTCACCATCAGTGCCGGCCGGCATTCAGTACTTC
CASSPSVPAGIQYF
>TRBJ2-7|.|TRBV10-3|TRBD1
TGTGCCATCAGTGGGCGAGGACAGGGCGACGAGCAGTACTTC
CAISGRGQGDEQYF
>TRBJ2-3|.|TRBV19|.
TGTGCCAGTAGTTACAGACCCACAGATACGCAGTATTTT
CASSYRPTDTQYF
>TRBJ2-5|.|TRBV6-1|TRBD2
TGTGCCAGCAGTGAAAGTTGGGGGACTAGCGGTTTACAAAAAGAGACCCAGTACTTC
CASSESWGTSGLQKETQYF
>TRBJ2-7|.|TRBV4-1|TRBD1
TGCGCCAGCAGCCAAGATGGGGGACAGAGTTACGAGCAGTACTTC
CASSQDGGQSYEQYF
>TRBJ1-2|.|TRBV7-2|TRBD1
TGTGCCAGCAGCTCCCCTATGGCAGGGGGCATGAGGTGCACCTTC
CASSSPMAGGMRCTF
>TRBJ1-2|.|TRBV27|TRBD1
TGTGCCAGCAGTTTCTCAGGACAGGGAATTTTAGCCTATGGCTACACCTTC
CASSFSGQGILAYGYTF
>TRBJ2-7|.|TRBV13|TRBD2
TGTGCCAGCAGCCCCTCCAGTGGAGCGGGGGCACCCTACGAGCAGTACTTC
CASSPSSGAGAPYEQYF
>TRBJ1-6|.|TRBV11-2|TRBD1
TGTGCCAGCAGCTCGCGACAGGGGAATAATTCACCCCTCCACTTT
CASSSRQGNNSPLHF
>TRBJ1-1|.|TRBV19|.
TGTGCCAGTAGTATTGGCGCAGGCGCGAATACTGAAGCTTTCTTT
CASSIGAGANTEAFF
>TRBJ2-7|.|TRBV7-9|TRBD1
TGTGCCAGCAGGCCTGCGGGACAGGGGTACGAGCAGTACTTC
CASRPAGQGYEQYF
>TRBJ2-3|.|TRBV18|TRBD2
TGTGCCAGCTCACCCCCGGGGAGGGTTAGCACAGATACGCAGTATTTT
CASSPPGRVSTDTQYF
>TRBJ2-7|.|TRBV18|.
TGTGCCAGCTCACCTCTCTCCGGATTGTTCGGGACTCCAAACGAGCAGTACTTC
CASSPLSGLFGTPNEQYF
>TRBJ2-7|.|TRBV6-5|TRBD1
TGTGCCAGCAGTTTCACCGGGACAGGGGTCTACGAGCAGTACTTC
CASSFTGTGVYEQYF
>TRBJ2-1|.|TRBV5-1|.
TGCGCCAGCAGCTTGGTAGGGGGGGCCAATAATGAGCAGTTCTTC
CASSLVGGANNEQFF
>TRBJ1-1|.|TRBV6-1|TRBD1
TGTGCCAGCAGTCGGGACAGCCACACTGAAGCTTTCTTT
CASSRDSHTEAFF
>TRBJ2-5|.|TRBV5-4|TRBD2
TGTGCCAGCAGCTTGAACCAGCGGGGGGTCCAAGAGACCCAGTACTTC
CASSLNQRGVQETQYF
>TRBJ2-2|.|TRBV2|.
TGTGCCAGCAGAGGCGCCTCGGTTGTTATCGGGGAGCTGTTTTTT
CASRGASVVIGELFF